This T cell receptor beta chain comes out of a study of shared clonotypes between healthy human individuals. Whole-study context: Each donor's CD4 naive and CD4 memory cells filled three plates apiece, CD8 naive two, and CD8 memory one.

V lost 4 bases to trimming and J lost 7 bases, with 17 bases between them. The CDR3 spans 15 residues. Germline CDR1 LGHNA, CDR2 YSLEER. TCRdb's table, derived via immunoSEQ multiplex PCR, lists solely in-frame clones and lacks some. The sample records some 2.1 million clones, about 94% being singletons. Regarding this clone: Its target is unknown.

Selected positively for CCR7 and CD45RO-negative, naive CD8 cells excluded terminally differentiated effector memory CD45RA+ cells. Overall study results and limits: A handful of donors held around 5% of naive CD4 clonotypes in common.

The specimen was naive CD8+ T cells sorted from blood. The chain combines TRBV4-3 with TRBJ2-1, with D perhaps assigned TRBD1 or TRBD2 (7 bases each). This clonotype originated in a man aged 18 to 30 in good health. CDR3 protein: CASSLQGGGQNEQFF. The DNA of the CDR3 is TGCGCCAGCAGCCTGCAGGGGGGAGGGCAGAATGAGCAGTTCTTC.